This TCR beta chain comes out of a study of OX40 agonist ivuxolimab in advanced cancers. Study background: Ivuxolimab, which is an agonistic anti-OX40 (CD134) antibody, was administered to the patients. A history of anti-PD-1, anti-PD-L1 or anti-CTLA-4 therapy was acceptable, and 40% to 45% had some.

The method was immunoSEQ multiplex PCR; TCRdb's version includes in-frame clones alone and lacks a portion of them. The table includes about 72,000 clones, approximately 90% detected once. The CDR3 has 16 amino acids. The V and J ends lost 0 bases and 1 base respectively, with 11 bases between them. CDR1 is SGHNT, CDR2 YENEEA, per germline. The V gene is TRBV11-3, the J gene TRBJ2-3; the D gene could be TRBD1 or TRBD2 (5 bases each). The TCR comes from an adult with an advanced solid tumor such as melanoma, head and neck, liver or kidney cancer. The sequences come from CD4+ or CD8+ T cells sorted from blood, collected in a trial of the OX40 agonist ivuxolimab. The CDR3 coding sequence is TGTGCCAGCAGCTTAGAGGGGGAGCAGGGCACAGATACGCAGTATTTT. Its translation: CASSLEGEQGTDTQYF.